A selection of T cell receptor beta chains follows, all from one sample in a study of cytomegalovirus exposure and HLA in healthy donors. Profiling relied on immunoSEQ multiplex PCR, and the TCRdb table lists in-frame clones only, not all of them. This table holds approximately 200,000 clones, approximately 80% found once. The sample consisted of PBMCs. Every receptor here comes from a young man in good health and CMV-seropositive. The CDR3 runs from the conserved cysteine through the conserved F or W. A D gene is named only where the DNA matches it firmly. Some rows have no size entry. The others give once, few or many, or a class for an expanded clone.

>TRBD2|-|TRBJ2-2|TRBV27
TGTGCCAGCAGTCCTCTAGCGGGACCCGGGGAGCTGTTTTTT
CASSPLAGPGELFF
>-|-|TRBJ1-2|TRBV5-4
TGTGCCAGCGGTAGACAGACCGAACCCTATGGCTACACCTTC
CASGRQTEPYGYTF
>-|-|TRBJ2-7|TRBV29-1
TGCAGCGCCAAAGCAAAGAACAGTGGCGAGCAGTACTTC
CSAKAKNSGEQYF
>-|-|TRBJ2-2|TRBV6-6
TGTGCCAGCAGTTCTTCAGGGTTCCCCGGGGAGCTGTTTTTT
CASSSSGFPGELFF
>-|-|TRBJ1-1|TRBV29-1
TGCAGCGTCACCCCGCCGGGAGCTTTCTTT
CSVTPPGAFF
>TRBD1|-|TRBJ2-7|TRBV9
TGTGCCAGCAGCTCCCGGGACAGAGAATACGAGCAGTACTTC
CASSSRDREYEQYF
>-|-|TRBJ2-5|TRBV19
TGTGCCAGTAGCCACCTCCGGGCGGGGCACGGAGAGACCCAGTACTTC
CASSHLRAGHGETQYF
>-|-|TRBJ1-2|TRBV6-1
TGTGCCAGCAGAGTTTACGGAGGGAACTATGGCTACACCTTC
CASRVYGGNYGYTF
>TRBD1|-|TRBJ2-7|TRBV6-5
TGTGCCAGCAGTTATGGGACAGGAGCCTACGAGCAGTACTTC
CASSYGTGAYEQYF
>-|-|TRBJ1-5|TRBV4-2
TGTGCCAGCAGCCAAGTTGCGGATAGCAATCAGCCCCAGCATTTT
CASSQVADSNQPQHF
>-|-|TRBJ2-7|TRBV14
TGTGCCAGCAGCCAAACGGGACTCTTCTACGAGCAGTACTTC
CASSQTGLFYEQYF
>TRBD2|-|TRBJ2-1|TRBV27
TGTGCCAGCAGTCCGGCCCGACTAGCGATCTACAATGAGCAGTTCTTC
CASSPARLAIYNEQFF
>TRBD1|once|TRBJ1-1|TRBV27
TGTGCCAGCAGTTCCGGACAGGGGGAGAAGAACACTGAAGCTTTCTTT
CASSSGQGEKNTEAFF
>TRBD1|once|TRBJ2-2|TRBV2
TGTGCCAGCATACGGGACAGGGGAAACACCGGGGAGCTGTTTTTT
CASIRDRGNTGELFF
>TRBD2|-|TRBJ2-1|TRBV19
TGTGCCAGTAGAGCCTTCGGGACTAGCGTAACGGGTGAGCAGTTCTTC
CASRAFGTSVTGEQFF
>-|-|TRBJ1-5|TRBV15
TGTGCCACCAGCAGAGATAGTACAGGGAATGCGAATCAGCCCCAGCATTTT
CATSRDSTGNANQPQHF
>TRBD2|-|TRBJ2-3|TRBV11-2
TGTGCCAGCAGCCCACCGGGACTAGGAATCGATACGCAGTATTTT
CASSPPGLGIDTQYF
>TRBD2|-|TRBJ2-3|TRBV5-1
TGCGCCAGCAGCCCCCGACTAGCGGGTAGCACAGATACGCAGTATTTT
CASSPRLAGSTDTQYF
>-|-|TRBJ2-7|TRBV6-1
TGTGCCAGCAGTGCCCGACTCCCGGGGTACGAGCAGTACTTC
CASSARLPGYEQYF
>-|-|TRBJ2-1|TRBV7-8
TGTGCCAGCAGCTACTTTCGGAGAGACAATGAGCAGTTCTTC
CASSYFRRDNEQFF
>TRBD2|-|TRBJ2-5|TRBV5-1
TGCGCCAGCAGCCCCCGGACTAGCCAAGAGACCCAGTACTTC
CASSPRTSQETQYF
>-|-|TRBJ2-4|TRBV9
TGTGCCAGCAGCACCGGAGGGAGTCTAGCCAAAAACATTCAGTACTTC
CASSTGGSLAKNIQYF
>TRBD1|once|TRBJ2-7|TRBV6-1
TGTGCCAGCAGTGAAGTACTTAGGGGGCGCGCCGGACGGATGCGCTACGAGCAGTACTTC
CASSEVLRGRAGRMRYEQYF
>TRBD1|few|TRBJ2-2|TRBV19
TGTGCCAGTAGTGTTGACAGGGTACTGGAGCTGTTTTTT
CASSVDRVLELFF
>-|-|TRBJ2-5|TRBV27
TGTGCCAGCAGCACGGAAACAGGGTACCAAGAGACCCAGTACTTC
CASSTETGYQETQYF
>TRBD2|-|TRBJ2-3|TRBV5-1
TGCGCCAGCAGGCCTCTAGCGGGACCGGGCACAGATACGCAGTATTTT
CASRPLAGPGTDTQYF
>TRBD2|-|TRBJ2-3|TRBV9
TGTGCCAGCAGCGGCGGGGGGACTTCCGAAAGAGATACGCAGTATTTT
CASSGGGTSERDTQYF
>TRBD1|-|TRBJ2-7|TRBV6-5
TGTGCCAGCAGGGGACAGGGGGCTTACGAGCAGTACTTC
CASRGQGAYEQYF
>-|-|TRBJ2-3|TRBV5-4
TGTGCCAGCAGCCTGCCTTCCAGAGATACGCAGTATTTT
CASSLPSRDTQYF
>-|-|TRBJ1-4|TRBV28
TGTGCCAGCAGTTTCGTTCTGGGCGGGGGAGAAAAACTGTTTTTT
CASSFVLGGGEKLFF
>-|-|TRBJ2-7|TRBV11-3
TGTGCCAGCAGTTCTGATCGGTACGAGCAGTACTTC
CASSSDRYEQYF
>-|-|TRBJ2-7|TRBV7-2
TGTGCCAGCAGCTTAAGGACTACCAGTTACGAGCAGTACTTC
CASSLRTTSYEQYF
>-|-|TRBJ1-2|TRBV28
TGTGCCAGCAGTCTCGGGACAAGTGGCTACACCTTC
CASSLGTSGYTF
>TRBD1|-|TRBJ2-7|TRBV27
TGTGCCAGCAGTTTAGGTTCAGGGGGCTACGAGCAGTACTTC
CASSLGSGGYEQYF
>-|-|TRBJ1-5|TRBV6-1
TGTGCCAGCAGTGGGCAGGGTGTCTGGGGATTTCAGCCCCAGCATTTT
CASSGQGVWGFQPQHF
>-|few|TRBJ1-1|TRBV19
TGTGCCAGTAGTATTCGACAAGAACACGGGAGAGCTTTCTTT
CASSIRQEHGRAFF
>TRBD1|-|TRBJ1-1|TRBV19
TGTGCCAGTAGTATAGATACTTGGACAGGGAACACTGAAGCTTTCTTT
CASSIDTWTGNTEAFF
>TRBD1|-|TRBJ1-1|TRBV28
TGTGCCAGCAGTCACCGGACAGGGGAAGCTTTCTTT
CASSHRTGEAFF
>-|-|TRBJ2-6|TRBV9
TGTGCCAGCAGCGTTCGCAGGGGTTACAGCTCTGGGGCCAACGTCCTGACTTTC
CASSVRRGYSSGANVLTF
>-|-|TRBJ2-7|TRBV19
TGTGCCAGTAGTCCCGATGGAGTCAGAGCTAGCGAGCAGTACTTC
CASSPDGVRASEQYF
>-|few|TRBJ1-1|TRBV29-1
TGCAGCGTGACAGACTGGAACACTGAAGCTTTCTTT
CSVTDWNTEAFF
>TRBD2|-|TRBJ2-7|TRBV7-6
TGTGCCAGCAGCCCCGGGGGGGGCGGGAGGGCCCAGTACTTC
CASSPGGGGRAQYF
>TRBD2|few|TRBJ2-2|TRBV6-6
TGTGCCAGCAGTTACTCGGGGAGCGGGGACACCGGGGAGCTGTTTTTT
CASSYSGSGDTGELFF
>TRBD2|-|TRBJ2-5|TRBV18
TGTGCCAGCTCACCATCAAGCGGGAGAAGCGGGGAGACCCAGTACTTC
CASSPSSGRSGETQYF
>TRBD2|many|TRBJ2-7|TRBV7-3
TGTGCCAGCGACCGAAACAATCGCGGGAGGGCCCTGTCGAAGACTCGGTACTTC
CASDRNNRGRALSKTRYF
>TRBD1|once|TRBJ1-1|TRBV7-3
TGTGCCAGCAGCCCCGGGACAGGGGTCGCTTTCTTT
CASSPGTGVAFF
>TRBD1|-|TRBJ2-5|TRBV5-6
TGTGCCAGCAGCTTGGGGGGACAGGGGGCCGCCCAAGAGACCCAGTACTTC
CASSLGGQGAAQETQYF
>TRBD2|-|TRBJ2-1|TRBV25-1
TGTGCCAGCAGCCAAGCGGGAGGAATCTACAATGAGCAGTTCTTC
CASSQAGGIYNEQFF
>TRBD2|-|TRBJ2-5|TRBV6-1
TGTGCCAGCAAGGCGGGAGGGCTAGAGACCCAGTACTTC
CASKAGGLETQYF
>-|-|TRBJ1-3|TRBV5-6
TGTGCCAGCAGCCGGTATTCTGGAAACACCATATATTTT
CASSRYSGNTIYF
>TRBD1|once|TRBJ1-1|TRBV30
TGTGCCTGCCGGACAGGGTTGAACACTGAAGCTTTCTTT
CACRTGLNTEAFF
>TRBD2|-|TRBJ2-1|TRBV9
TGTGCCAGCACCTTGAGCGGGAGCTCCTACAATGAGCAGTTCTTC
CASTLSGSSYNEQFF
>-|once|TRBJ1-2|TRBV6-5
TGTGCCAGCAGAGTCGGACAGACCTATGGCTACACCTTC
CASRVGQTYGYTF